The 8 T cell receptor beta chains below all came from one sample that was sequenced in a study of OX40 agonist ivuxolimab in advanced cancers. TCRdb's table, derived via immunoSEQ multiplex PCR, lists solely in-frame clones and lacks some. This table holds 48,000 or so clones, roughly 81% found once. The sequencing here drew on CD4+ or CD8+ T cells sorted from blood, taken in a trial of the OX40 agonist ivuxolimab. These receptors were obtained from an adult with an advanced solid tumor such as melanoma, head and neck, liver or kidney cancer.

The gene calls are TRBV4-1 and TRBJ2-7; 8 bases align to TRBD2. With 9 bases clipped from V and 0 bases from J, the junction kept 13 bases outside the gene matches. Germline V gene data show CDR1 as MGHRA and CDR2 as YSYEKL. There are 16 residues in the CDR3. For the CDR3, the DNA is TGCGCCAGTACCCCATTAAGTAGCGGGATCTCCTACGAGCAGTACTTC. Residues: CASTPLSSGISYEQYF.

The chain combines TRBV23-1 with TRBJ2-3; the D call may be TRBD1 or TRBD2 (6 bases each). TRBV23-1 is assigned to the ORF class and has an uncertain function. Trimming removed 0 bases from V and 4 bases from J, with 26 bases in between. The CDR3 runs to 20 residues. CDR3 residues: CASSQSPGAGNNHCADTQYF. The CDR3 region has the DNA TGCGCCAGCAGTCAATCCCCGGGGGCGGGAAACAACCACTGCGCAGATACGCAGTATTTT.

This clone was seen a few times. This sequence joins TRBV5-4 and TRBJ2-2, with D perhaps TRBD2 (6 bases). The V gene's germline CDR1 is SGHNT and CDR2 YYREEE (reference sequence). This CDR3 comprises 13 residues. Between the trimmed V and J ends, which lost 5 bases and 5 bases, there was a span of 10 bases. The CDR3 bases are TGTGCCAGCAGTAGGGACTCAACCGGGGAGCTGTTTTTT. It yields the protein CASSRDSTGELFF.

The rearrangement links TRBV5-1 to TRBJ1-3; a possible D gene is TRBD1 (6 bases). V was clipped by 4 bases and J by 0 bases, with 17 bases between them. This CDR3 is 17 amino acids long. The V gene's germline CDR1 is SGHRS and CDR2 YFSETQ. CDR3 DNA: TGCGCCAGCAGCGGCGGACAGTCTATTTTCTCTGGAAACACCATATATTTT. Translation gives CASSGGQSIFSGNTIYF.

The V call is TRBV7-2, the J call TRBJ1-5; a weak D match, TRBD1 (6 bases). V lost 1 base, J lost 6 bases, and 16 bases lay in between. Germline loops: CDR1 SGHTA, CDR2 FQGNSA. The CDR3 totals 16 residues. CDR3 nucleotides: TGTGCCAGCAGCTTAGGTGGAAGAGGGGGTAGTCAGCCCCAGCATTTT. It codes for CASSLGGRGGSQPQHF.

This clone was detected a few times. The chain is built from TRBV7-2 and TRBJ1-5, with D possibly TRBD1 on 6 matching bases. Trimming removed 9 bases from V and 3 bases from J, with 12 bases in between. The germline V gene has CDR1 SGHTA and CDR2 FQGNSA. The CDR3 loop spans 13 amino acids. The CDR3 region has the DNA TGTGCCAGTAGGGGGGACCCCAATCAGCCCCAGCATTTT. It yields the protein CASRGDPNQPQHF.

The chain combines TRBV2 with TRBJ2-5, with 7 nucleotides matching TRBD2. The J call may be incorrect, as the DNA end agrees better with TRBJ2-7. The CDR3 runs to 13 residues. The germline gives CDR1 SNHLY, CDR2 FYNNEI. The CDR3 sequence is CASKRAGLFEQYF. The CDR3 bases are TGTGCCAGCAAGAGAGCGGGACTCTTCGAGCAGTACTTC.

The chain has TRBV6-5 and TRBJ2-6; unclear D gene. Germline CDR1 MNHEY, CDR2 SVGAGI. The germline V and J ends were trimmed by 5 bases and 2 bases, with 4 bases remaining between them. This CDR3 has 13 amino acids. CDR3 in DNA: TGTGCCAGCAGTCCCCCTGGGGCCAACGTCCTGACTTTC. It encodes CASSPPGANVLTF.